A single sample is the source of the 3 T cell receptor beta chains below, sequenced in a study of CD8 T cells in Susac syndrome. When the RNA was reverse transcribed, random hexamers were used with an input of roughly 0.45 to 1 ug. TCRdb reprocessed the immunoSEQ multiplex PCR reads with MiXCR, giving one entry per CDR3 protein. The repertoire holds 140,000 to 150,000 distinct CDR3 sequences, with about 95% as singletons. Material for sequencing was CD4+ T cells from PBMCs. These receptors all come from a human donor with multiple sclerosis.

The DNA of the CDR3 is TGTGCCAGCAGCTTTATGGGCGGGAGCAATCAGCCCCAGCATTTT. It specifies CASSFMGGSNQPQHF. V and J are TRBV5-6 and TRBJ1-5, with D hard to call. CDR3 length equals 15 residues. With 2 bases removed from V and 1 base from J, the gap between germline ends came to 10 bases. CDR1 and CDR2 from the germline V gene are SGHDT and YYEEEE.

This clonotype was recorded once. The CDR3 is CASRIAGGFTDTQYF. CDR3 nucleotides: TGTGCCAGCAGAATAGCGGGGGGATTCACAGATACGCAGTATTTT. The chain has TRBV6-5 and TRBJ2-3; 10 bases match TRBD2. Germline V CDR1 and CDR2: MNHEY, SVGAGI. The CDR3 totals 15 residues. V was clipped by 6 bases and J by 2 bases; unmatched bases: 5.

In its sample, this clonotype was seen once. The gene calls are TRBV3-1 and TRBJ2-7; 9 nucleotides line up with TRBD2. CDR3 length: 14 residues. Germline CDR1 reads LGHDT; CDR2 reads YNNKEL (reference sequence). V was clipped by 6 bases and J by 0 bases; unmatched bases: 3. The CDR3 here is CASSRTSASYEQYF. The CDR3 coding sequence is TGTGCCAGCAGTCGGACTAGCGCCTCCTACGAGCAGTACTTC.